The 21 T cell receptor beta chains below were found in one sample sequenced in a study of regulatory T cells in long-lasting Graves disease. The time point here: newly diagnosed GD, antithyroid drugs for less than 3 months. Extracted RNA from PBMCs served as the source of the TCR library. To make TCR beta libraries, researchers used iRepertoire HTBI primers and Arm-PCR of CDR3 regions. TCRdb re-called the multiplex PCR reads with MiXCR, one entry per CDR3 protein. The sample carries some 560,000 distinct CDR3 sequences, around 16% recorded once. The same sample was also used in a study of T cells in Graves' hyperthyroidism and ophthalmopathy.

The material sequenced was peripheral blood mononuclear cells (PBMCs), taken at new diagnosis, from a patient treated with antithyroid drugs. These TCRs come from a middle-aged woman with Graves disease.

The chain has TRBV5-1 and TRBJ2-3; possibly TRBD1 or TRBD2 for D (7 bases each). The DNA matches TRBJ2-5 better at its end, which makes the J call doubtful. Germline CDR1 and CDR2: SGHRS and YFSETQ. CDR3 size: 14 residues. Here the CDR3 reads CASSWEGAWETQYF. Written as DNA, the CDR3 is TGCGCCAGCAGCTGGGAGGGGGCTTGGGAGACCCAGTACTTC.

This clonotype was seen a handful of times. The V and J genes are TRBV11-2 and TRBJ1-2; a weak D match, TRBD1 (6 bases). The CDR3 has 12 amino acids. Germline V lookup: CDR1 SGHAT, CDR2 FQNNGV. Trimming removed 4 bases at V and 14 bases at J, with 17 bases between. DNA for the CDR3: TGTGCCAGCAGCTCAGGGGACGGGACACTTACCTTC. This encodes CASSSGDGTLTF. Full variable domain (rest looked up from reference TRBV11-2 and TRBJ1-2): EAGVAQSPRYKIIEKRQSVAFWCNPISGHATLYWYQQILGQGPKLLIQFQNNGVVDDSQLPKDRFSAERLKGVDSTLKIQPAKLEDSAVYLCASSSGDGTLTFGSGTRLTVV.

This clonotype was observed at least ten times. The V gene is TRBV12-3 or TRBV12-4, the J gene TRBJ1-1; D might be TRBD1 (5 bases). The V and J ends lost 6 bases and 0 bases respectively, with 11 bases between them. The CDR3 is made up of 14 amino acids. CDR3 nucleotide sequence: TGTGCCAGCAGCAGACAGAACTTGAACACTGAAGCTTTCTTT. Its protein is CASSRQNLNTEAFF.

The chain uses TRBV2 and TRBJ1-2; 9 positions match TRBD1. J was trimmed by 0 bases and V by 10 bases; bases with no gene match: 6. The CDR3 totals 14 residues. Germline-derived CDR1 and CDR2 are SNHLY and FYNNEI. The CDR3 nucleotides are TGTGCCACCCAGGGGGACAGGGCTAACTATGGCTACACCTTC. This codes for CATQGDRANYGYTF.

This chain uses TRBV11-2 with TRBJ2-7; D unclear. Trimming shortened V by 1 base and J by 2 bases, and 9 bases separated the two germline ends. Per germline, CDR1 SGHAT and CDR2 FQNNGV. The CDR3 extends over 14 amino acids. In DNA form, the CDR3 reads TGTGCCAGCAGCTTAGCGGGCAGTACCTACGAGCAGTACTTC. Translating gives CASSLAGSTYEQYF.

This sequence joins TRBV19 and TRBJ2-3, with D maybe TRBD2 (6 bases). The CDR3 has 15 residues. The germline V gene encodes CDR1 LNHDA and CDR2 SQIVND (reference sequence). Trimming cost V 4 bases and J 5 bases, with 16 bases left between them. This CDR3 is CASSTYSGRGDTQYF. Written as DNA, the CDR3 is TGTGCCAGTAGTACCTACAGCGGGCGAGGAGATACGCAGTATTTT. Complete variable domain (other parts from reference TRBV19 and TRBJ2-3): DGGITQSPKYLFRKEGQNVTLSCEQNLNHDAMYWYRQDPGQGLRLIYYSQIVNDFQKGDIAEGYSVSREKKESFPLTVTSAQKNPTAFYLCASSTYSGRGDTQYFGPGTRLTVL.

In its sample, this clonotype was seen a few times. V usage is TRBV12-3 or TRBV12-4 and J usage is TRBJ1-1, with TRBD1 identical over 11 bases. The CDR3 is 14 amino acids. Unmatched junction bases numbered 5, after V lost 6 bases and J lost 5 bases. CDR3 DNA sequence: TGTGCCAGCAGGTGGACAGGGGGCAGAACTGAAGCTTTCTTT. Its translation: CASRWTGGRTEAFF.

This clonotype has just a few counts. CDR3 sequence: CASSLRPGGWDIAEAFF. As DNA, the CDR3 is TGTGCCAGCAGCTTACGCCCGGGGGGATGGGACATCGCTGAAGCTTTCTTT. This chain links TRBV3-1 with TRBJ1-1; a weak D match, TRBD1 (6 bases). The CDR3 contains 17 residues. Trimming stripped 5 bases from V and 6 bases from J, with 25 bases between. Germline V gives CDR1 LGHDT, CDR2 YNNKEL (reference sequence).

The chain recombines TRBV6-2 or TRBV6-3 with TRBJ2-3; 7 bases map to TRBD2. This CDR3 comprises 15 residues. CDR1 MNHEY and CDR2 SVGEGT come from the germline V gene. The V gene end was trimmed by 6 bases and the J gene end by 1 base; junction bases not matched to a gene: 7. CDR3 in amino acids: CASRDRGRGTDTQYF. The CDR3, as DNA: TGTGCCAGCAGGGACCGGGGGAGGGGCACAGATACGCAGTATTTT.

This clonotype was detected ten times or more. The chain uses TRBV18 and TRBJ1-6; D gene ambiguous. Germline-derived CDR1 and CDR2 are KGHSH and LQKENI. V was trimmed by 3 bases and J by 9 bases, leaving 15 bases between them. The length of the CDR3 is 15 residues. The DNA for the CDR3 is TGTGCCAGCTCACCCGGACCCGGGGAGATTTCACCCCTCCACTTT. It translates to CASSPGPGEISPLHF.

This clonotype was seen a few times. This chain connects TRBV5-1 to TRBJ2-7, with 8 bases aligning to TRBD2. Trimming took 6 bases from V and 2 from J; bases not matched to a gene: 13. Germline CDR1 SGHRS, CDR2 YFSETQ. The CDR3 runs to 16 residues. The CDR3 region is CASNTGTRIPPYEQYF. CDR3 nucleotides: TGCGCCAGCAACACCGGGACTAGAATTCCCCCCTACGAGCAGTACTTC.

The rearrangement uses TRBV5-1 and TRBJ2-3, with no clear D. V lost 1 base and J 0 bases, leaving 9 bases between the germline ends. Germline CDR1 is SGHRS and CDR2 is YFSETQ. The CDR3 has 15 residues. The CDR3 region has the DNA TGCGCCAGCAGCTTGCAGACACCGAGCACAGATACGCAGTATTTT. Translating it yields CASSLQTPSTDTQYF. Full variable domain (rest looked up from reference TRBV5-1 and TRBJ2-3): KAGVTQTPRYLIKTRGQQVTLSCSPISGHRSVSWYQQTPGQGLQFLFEYFSETQRNKGNFPGRFSGRQFSNSRSEMNVSTLELGDSALYLCASSLQTPSTDTQYFGPGTRLTVL.

V and J are TRBV20-1 and TRBJ2-1; TRBD1 matches at 8 bases. Losses at the gene ends were 1 base for V and 0 bases for J; bases not matched to a gene: 5. The CDR3 has 16 residues. The germline gives CDR1 DFQATT, CDR2 SNEGSKA (reference sequence). The CDR3 reads CSARGPGQDSYNEQFF. As DNA, the CDR3 is TGCAGTGCTAGAGGCCCGGGACAGGACTCCTACAATGAGCAGTTCTTC.

This clonotype showed up many times. The V gene is TRBV18, the J gene TRBJ1-2; 7 positions match TRBD1. The CDR3 contains 15 residues. Trimming took 2 bases from V and 4 from J; bases not matched to a gene: 7. Per germline, CDR1 KGHSH and CDR2 LQKENI. DNA of the CDR3: TGTGCCAGCTCACCAACAGGGGATCCCAGCTATGGCTACACCTTC. Residues: CASSPTGDPSYGYTF.

V gene TRBV7-9 combines with J gene TRBJ2-3, with TRBD2 matching over 16 bases. V gave up 5 bases and J gave up 2 bases; unmatched junction bases: 4. The CDR3 is 17 amino acids. Germline lookup yields CDR1 SEHNR and CDR2 FQNEAQ (reference sequence). CDR3 sequence reads: CASSPGLAGGNTDTQYF. The CDR3 DNA sequence: TGTGCCAGCAGCCCGGGACTAGCGGGGGGGAACACAGATACGCAGTATTTT.

This chain's CDR3 is CAISESGKLANEQFF. The CDR3 bases are TGTGCCATCAGTGAGTCCGGGAAACTAGCAAATGAGCAGTTCTTC. The V gene is TRBV10-3, the J gene TRBJ2-1; TRBD2 is a possible D gene (6 bases). The CDR3 runs 15 residues. Trimming removed 0 bases from V and 7 bases from J, with 13 bases in between. Germline V CDR1 and CDR2: ENHRY, SYGVKD.

This clonotype occurred many times. The J gene is TRBJ2-7, the V gene TRBV24-1; D may be TRBD1 (7 bases). The germline V gene has CDR1 KGHDR and CDR2 SFDVKD. This CDR3 comprises 16 residues. Trimming left V 3 bases short and J 5 bases short, with 19 bases between. In DNA, the CDR3 is TGTGCCACCAGTGATCCCCGAGGAGGAGGGGGCGACGAGCAGTACTTC. Translation: CATSDPRGGGGDEQYF.

This clonotype has a count of ten or more. This chain uses TRBV12-3 or TRBV12-4 with TRBJ2-6; D possibly matches TRBD1 or TRBD2 (5 bases each). This CDR3 spans 15 amino acids. Deletions cut 5 bases from V and 2 bases from J, with 10 bases between. This chain's CDR3 is CASSPWGTGANVLTF. The CDR3 DNA is TGTGCCAGCAGTCCTTGGGGGACTGGGGCCAACGTCCTGACTTTC.

In its sample, this clonotype was seen many times. The chain uses TRBV11-2 and TRBJ1-3, with D uncertain. Germline V gene lookup returns CDR1 SGHAT and CDR2 FQNNGV. The V end lost 2 bases, the J end lost 4 bases, and 9 bases lay between the germline ends. The CDR3 runs 14 residues. The chain's CDR3 is CASSLYPLGNTIYF. DNA for the CDR3: TGTGCCAGCAGCTTATACCCCCTCGGAAACACCATATATTTT.

This clonotype was observed a few times. The V gene is TRBV6-2 or TRBV6-3, the J gene TRBJ2-5, with D possibly TRBD1 on 6 matching bases. The CDR3 has 14 amino acids. Looked up from germline, CDR1 is MNHEY and CDR2 is SVGEGT. V lost 4 bases, J lost 5 bases, and 14 bases lay in between. Written as DNA, the CDR3 is TGTGCCAGCAGTTCCAGTACAGGGCATGAGACCCAGTACTTC. This translates into CASSSSTGHETQYF.

The gene calls are TRBV28 and TRBJ2-7, with TRBD2 identical over 7 bases. The V and J ends lost 3 bases and 2 bases, in that order; junction bases with no gene match: 4. This CDR3 contains 14 residues. CDR1 is MDHEN and CDR2 is SYDVKM in the germline V gene. The CDR3 nucleotides are TGTGCCAGCAGTTTGGCGGGAGAAGCCTACGAGCAGTACTTC. Translation: CASSLAGEAYEQYF.